This is a list of T cell receptor beta chains from one sample in a study of regulatory T cells in long-lasting Graves disease. TCRdb reanalysed the multiplex PCR reads using MiXCR and keeps one entry per CDR3 protein. Of 620,000 or so distinct CDR3 sequences in the sample, 16% were seen once. The data also belong to a second study, concerning T cells in Graves' hyperthyroidism and ophthalmopathy.

Material: peripheral blood mononuclear cells (PBMCs), obtained at new diagnosis, from a patient treated with antithyroid drugs. The receptors here all came from a woman in her 30s with Graves disease. CDR3s leave out the opening cysteine and the closing phenylalanine or tryptophan.

V	J	CDR3
TRBV11-2	TRBJ1-6	ASSPSTGMNSPLH
TRBV6-1	TRBJ1-5	ASTQGGVGQPQH
TRBV20-1	TRBJ2-3	SASGASGLLRTDTQY
TRBV6-2/TRBV6-3	TRBJ2-7	ASSYSYSSGSREQY
TRBV7-2	TRBJ2-1	ASSRSGVYF
TRBV7-9	TRBJ1-4	ASSLAAGGVGEKLF
TRBV3-1	TRBJ1-5	ASSPRINQPQH
TRBV18	TRBJ1-1	ASSPATVNTEAF
TRBV6-2/TRBV6-3	TRBJ1-2	ASSYSEVAYYGYT
TRBV9	TRBJ2-4	ASSPPGKPDIQY
TRBV27	TRBJ1-1	ASSSPGGKVEAF
TRBV7-9	TRBJ2-3	ASSLERNSGRTDTQY
TRBV2	TRBJ2-5	ASSPLVALQETQY
TRBV29-1	TRBJ2-2	SVEDPYLGTGELF
TRBV11-2	TRBJ1-1	ASSLVQVNTEAF
TRBV20-1	TRBJ2-2	SARAGAGGSPRVGELF
TRBV7-2	TRBJ1-1	ASSFTGSTEAF
TRBV11-1	TRBJ2-7	ASSFPAGNEQY
TRBV29-1	TRBJ2-3	SVGADFGGTQY
TRBV27	TRBJ2-7	ASSSTRGSVSYEQY
TRBV28	TRBJ2-1	ASADSPHKQF
TRBV7-3	TRBJ2-1	ASRSGLAGPNEQF
TRBV4-3	TRBJ1-1	ASSQTGTGVTEAF
TRBV18	TRBJ2-3	ASSPLDSPTDTQY
TRBV28	TRBJ1-2	ASSLLQGNGYT
TRBV5-1	TRBJ2-1	ASSPGTEGNEQF
TRBV6-1	TRBJ2-6	ASSDGRTGANVLT
TRBV11-2	TRBJ2-3	ASSQWTSGKEDTQY
TRBV7-2	TRBJ2-5	ASSIAGTSGFQETQY
TRBV3-1	TRBJ1-5	ASSRDLNQPQH
TRBV12-3/TRBV12-4	TRBJ1-6	ASRLSFSPLH
TRBV19	TRBJ2-2	ASSISAGGMGELF